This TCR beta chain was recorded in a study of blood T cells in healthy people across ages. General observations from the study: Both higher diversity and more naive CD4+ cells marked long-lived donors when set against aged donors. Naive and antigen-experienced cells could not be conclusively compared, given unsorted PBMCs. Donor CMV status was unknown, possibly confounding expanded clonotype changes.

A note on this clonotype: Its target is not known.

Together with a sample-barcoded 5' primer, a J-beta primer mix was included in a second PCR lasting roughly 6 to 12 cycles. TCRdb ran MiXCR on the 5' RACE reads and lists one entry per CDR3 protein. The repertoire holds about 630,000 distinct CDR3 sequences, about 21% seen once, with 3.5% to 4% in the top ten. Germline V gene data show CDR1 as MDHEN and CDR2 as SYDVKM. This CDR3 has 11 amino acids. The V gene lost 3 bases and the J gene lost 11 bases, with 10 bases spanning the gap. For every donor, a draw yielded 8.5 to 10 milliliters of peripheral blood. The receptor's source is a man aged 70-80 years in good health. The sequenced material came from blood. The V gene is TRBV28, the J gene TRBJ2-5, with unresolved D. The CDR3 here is CASSFQFQQYF. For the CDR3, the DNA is TGTGCCAGCAGTTTTCAGTTCCAGCAGTACTTC.